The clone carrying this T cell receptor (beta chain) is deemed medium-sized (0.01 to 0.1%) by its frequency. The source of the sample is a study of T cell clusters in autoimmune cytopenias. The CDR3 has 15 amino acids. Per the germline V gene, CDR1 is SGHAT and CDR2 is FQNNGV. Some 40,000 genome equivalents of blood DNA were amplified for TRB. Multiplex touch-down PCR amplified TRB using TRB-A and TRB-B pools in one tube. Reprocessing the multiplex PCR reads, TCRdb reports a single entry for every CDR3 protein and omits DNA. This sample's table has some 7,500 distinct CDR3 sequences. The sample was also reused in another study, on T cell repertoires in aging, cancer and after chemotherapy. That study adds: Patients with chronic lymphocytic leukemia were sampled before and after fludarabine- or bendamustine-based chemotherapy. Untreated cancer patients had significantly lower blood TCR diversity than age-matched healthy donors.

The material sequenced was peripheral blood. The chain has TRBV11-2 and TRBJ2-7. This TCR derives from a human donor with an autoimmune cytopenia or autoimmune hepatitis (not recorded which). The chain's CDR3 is CASSLVVGSSYEQYF. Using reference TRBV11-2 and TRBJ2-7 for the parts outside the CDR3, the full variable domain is EAGVAQSPRYKIIEKRQSVAFWCNPISGHATLYWYQQILGQGPKLLIQFQNNGVVDDSQLPKDRFSAERLKGVDSTLKIQPAKLEDSAVYLCASSLVVGSSYEQYFGPGTRLTVT.